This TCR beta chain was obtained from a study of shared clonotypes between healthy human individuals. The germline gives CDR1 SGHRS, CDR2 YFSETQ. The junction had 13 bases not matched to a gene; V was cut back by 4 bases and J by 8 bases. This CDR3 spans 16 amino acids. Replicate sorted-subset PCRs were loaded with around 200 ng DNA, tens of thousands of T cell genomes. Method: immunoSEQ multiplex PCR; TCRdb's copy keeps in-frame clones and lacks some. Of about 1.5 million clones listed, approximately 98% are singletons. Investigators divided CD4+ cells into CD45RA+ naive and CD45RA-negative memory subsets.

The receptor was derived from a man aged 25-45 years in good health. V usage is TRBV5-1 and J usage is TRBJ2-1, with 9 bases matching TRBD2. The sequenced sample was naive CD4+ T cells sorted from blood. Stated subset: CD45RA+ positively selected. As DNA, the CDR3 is TGCGCCAGCAGCCTAAAGGGACTAGCAGTCGATCATGAGCAGTTCTTC. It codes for CASSLKGLAVDHEQFF.